Detailed here is one TCR beta chain. This sample was taken from a study of T cell clonotyping in hematopoietic cell transplantation. Assay: immunoSEQ multiplex PCR; the TCRdb copy retains only in-frame clones and omits some. Of roughly 49,000 clones listed, under 90% are singletons. Time point in this sample: recipient sample about 28 days before transplant, after cytoreduction. V was clipped by 4 bases and J by 3 bases; unmatched bases: 14. The germline gives CDR1 SEHNR, CDR2 FQNEAQ (reference sequence). The CDR3 totals 17 residues. This sequence was found in a man aged 60 to 69 with biphenotypic leukemia. Some clones in this sample may be carry-over from other donors' samples. The rearrangement links TRBV7-9 to TRBJ1-2, with 7 bases matching TRBD1. The sequencing here drew on peripheral blood mononuclear cells, taken before stem cell transplant. The CDR3: CASSSLDYRGGDYGYTF. DNA of the CDR3: TGTGCCAGCAGCTCACTCGATTACAGGGGAGGAGACTATGGCTACACCTTC.